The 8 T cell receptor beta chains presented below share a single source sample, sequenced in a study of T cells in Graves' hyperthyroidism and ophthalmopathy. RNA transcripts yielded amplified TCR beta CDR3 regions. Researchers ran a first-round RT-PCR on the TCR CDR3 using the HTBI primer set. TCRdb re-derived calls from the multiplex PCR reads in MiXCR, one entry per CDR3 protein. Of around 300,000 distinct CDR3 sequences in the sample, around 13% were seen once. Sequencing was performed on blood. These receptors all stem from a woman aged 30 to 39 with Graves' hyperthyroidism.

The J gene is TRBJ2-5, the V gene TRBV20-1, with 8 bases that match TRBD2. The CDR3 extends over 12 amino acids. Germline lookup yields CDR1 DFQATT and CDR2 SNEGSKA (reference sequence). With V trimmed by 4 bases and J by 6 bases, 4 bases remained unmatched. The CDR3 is CSANSGAKTQYF. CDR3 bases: TGCAGTGCTAATAGCGGGGCGAAGACCCAGTACTTC.

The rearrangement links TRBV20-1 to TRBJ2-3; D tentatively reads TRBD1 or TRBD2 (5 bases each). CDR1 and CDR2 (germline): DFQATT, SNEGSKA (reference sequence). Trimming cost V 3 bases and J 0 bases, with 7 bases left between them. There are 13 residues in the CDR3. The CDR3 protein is CSARRDSTDTQYF. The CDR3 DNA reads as TGCAGTGCTAGGAGGGACAGCACAGATACGCAGTATTTT.

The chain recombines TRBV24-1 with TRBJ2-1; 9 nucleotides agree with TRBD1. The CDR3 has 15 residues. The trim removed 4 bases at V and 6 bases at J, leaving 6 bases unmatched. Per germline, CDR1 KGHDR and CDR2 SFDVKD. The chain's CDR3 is CATSETGTGINEQFF. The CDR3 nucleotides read TGTGCCACCAGTGAAACCGGGACAGGGATCAATGAGCAGTTCTTC.

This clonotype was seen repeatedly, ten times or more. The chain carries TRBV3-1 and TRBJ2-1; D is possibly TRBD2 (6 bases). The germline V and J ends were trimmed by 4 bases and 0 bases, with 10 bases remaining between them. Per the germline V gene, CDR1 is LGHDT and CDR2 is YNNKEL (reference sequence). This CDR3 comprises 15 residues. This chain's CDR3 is CASSRSGYSYNEQFF. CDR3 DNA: TGTGCCAGCAGCCGTAGCGGATACTCCTACAATGAGCAGTTCTTC.

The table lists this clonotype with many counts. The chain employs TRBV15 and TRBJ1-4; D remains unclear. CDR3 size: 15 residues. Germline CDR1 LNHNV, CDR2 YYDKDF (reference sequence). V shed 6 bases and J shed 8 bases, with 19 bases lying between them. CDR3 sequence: CATSRSGEAREKLFF. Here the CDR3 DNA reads TGTGCCACCAGTCGATCCGGGGAAGCGCGAGAAAAACTGTTTTTT. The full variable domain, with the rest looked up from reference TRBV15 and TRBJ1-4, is DAMVIQNPRYQVTQFGKPVTLSCSQTLNHNVMYWYQQKSSQAPKLLFHYYDKDFNNEADTPDNFQSRRPNTSFCFLDIRSPGLGDTAMYLCATSRSGEAREKLFFGSGTQLSVL.

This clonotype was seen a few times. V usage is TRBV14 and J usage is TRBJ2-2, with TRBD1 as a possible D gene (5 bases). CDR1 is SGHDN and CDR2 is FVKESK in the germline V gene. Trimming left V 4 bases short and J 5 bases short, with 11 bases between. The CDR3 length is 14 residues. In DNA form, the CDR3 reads TGTGCCAGCAGCCGGGCAGGGTCTACCGGGGAGCTGTTTTTT. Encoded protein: CASSRAGSTGELFF.

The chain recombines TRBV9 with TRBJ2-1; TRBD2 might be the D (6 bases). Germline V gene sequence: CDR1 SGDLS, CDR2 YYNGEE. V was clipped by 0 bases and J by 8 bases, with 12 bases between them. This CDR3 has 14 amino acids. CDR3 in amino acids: CASSVAGEADEQFF. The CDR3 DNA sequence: TGTGCCAGCAGCGTAGCGGGAGAAGCAGATGAGCAGTTCTTC. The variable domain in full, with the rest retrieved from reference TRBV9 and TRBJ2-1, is DSGVTQTPKHLITATGQRVTLRCSPRSGDLSVYWYQQSLDQGLQFLIQYYNGEERAKGNILERFSAQQFPDLHSELNLSSLELGDSALYFCASSVAGEADEQFFGPGTRLTVL.

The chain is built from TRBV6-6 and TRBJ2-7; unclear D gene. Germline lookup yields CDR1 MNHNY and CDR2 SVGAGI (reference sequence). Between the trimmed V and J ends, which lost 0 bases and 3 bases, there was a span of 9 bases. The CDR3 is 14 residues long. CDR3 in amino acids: CASSYSWTDYEQYF. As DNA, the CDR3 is TGTGCCAGCAGTTACTCGTGGACCGACTACGAGCAGTACTTC.